These 5 T cell receptor beta chains came from one sample sequenced in a study of response to subunit inactivated influenza vaccine. TCRdb called the RT-PCR reads again in MiXCR, with one record for every CDR3 protein. The profile shows about 170,000 distinct CDR3 sequences, 12% of them singletons. The data were also submitted as part of a second study, on T cells expressing NK-cell markers. That investigation notes: Production of TCR beta cDNA relied on 5'RACE template switching with UMIs.

The source was CD8+ T cells sorted from PBMCs, collected approximately 12 days after vaccination. These receptors came from a man aged 50 to 60 who received an inactivated influenza vaccine.

This clonotype was seen a few times. V gene TRBV28 combines with J gene TRBJ1-4, with D hard to call. V was clipped by 2 bases and J by 7 bases, with 20 bases between them. Per germline, CDR1 MDHEN and CDR2 SYDVKM. The CDR3 runs to 17 residues. The CDR3 is CASSLGVDYRGVEKLFF. CDR3 in DNA: TGTGCCAGCAGTTTAGGGGTCGATTATCGGGGAGTTGAAAAACTGTTTTTT.

This clonotype came up a few times. V gene TRBV7-9 combines with J gene TRBJ2-7; D perhaps matches TRBD1 (5 bases). Trimming took off 0 bases at V and 4 bases at J, with 13 bases between the two ends. Germline values: CDR1 SEHNR, CDR2 FQNEAQ (reference sequence). The CDR3 length is 15 residues. CDR3 nucleotide sequence: TGTGCCAGCAGCTTAGCATTGGACAAAAGATACGAGCAGTACTTC. It translates to CASSLALDKRYEQYF.

This clonotype was seen a handful of times. The chain couples TRBV29-1 to TRBJ2-1; 9 bases map to TRBD1. Germline values: CDR1 SQVTM, CDR2 ANQGSEA. With 2 bases clipped from V and 5 bases from J, the junction kept 7 bases outside the gene matches. This CDR3 contains 15 residues. The DNA of the CDR3 is TGCAGCGTTGAAAGTCTGGGACAGGGCAACAATGAGCAGTTCTTC. Its protein is CSVESLGQGNNEQFF.

This clonotype came up a few times. V usage is TRBV15 and J usage is TRBJ2-1; D might be TRBD2 (5 bases). Trimming pared 8 bases from V and 4 bases from J, leaving 15 bases between. Germline V gives CDR1 LNHNV, CDR2 YYDKDF (reference sequence). This CDR3 has 14 residues. CDR3 protein: CATRAGPTYNEQFF. The CDR3 nucleotides read TGTGCCACCCGGGCGGGCCCTACGTACAATGAGCAGTTCTTC.

The V gene is TRBV20-1, the J gene TRBJ2-2; D gene unclear. The CDR3 covers 15 residues. Between the trimmed V and J ends, which lost 6 bases and 1 base, there was a span of 15 bases. CDR1 is DFQATT, CDR2 SNEGSKA, per germline (reference sequence). The DNA of the CDR3 is TGCAGTGCCCCGCTGTTAAGAGAGAACACCGGGGAGCTGTTTTTT. This codes for CSAPLLRENTGELFF.